This TCR beta chain was recorded in a study of blood T cell repertoires in COVID-19. Study-level information: Some COVID-19 samples were acute and others convalescent; all came from the United States, Italy and Spain.

This CDR3 spans 12 amino acids. V lost 8 bases, J lost 13 bases, and 17 bases lay in between. Germline loops: CDR1 MDHEN, CDR2 SYDVKM. Profiling relied on immunoSEQ multiplex PCR, and the TCRdb table lists in-frame clones only, not all of them. In the table there are roughly 190,000 clones, approximately 82% of which are singletons. The origin of this receptor is a man aged 50 to 60 with active or convalescent COVID-19. Material: peripheral blood. The chain employs TRBV28 and TRBJ1-4, with D possibly TRBD1 on 5 matching bases. CDR3 DNA: TGTGCCAGCGGCTCTTTTGGGAGGGGACTGTTTTTT. Amino acid sequence: CASGSFGRGLFF.